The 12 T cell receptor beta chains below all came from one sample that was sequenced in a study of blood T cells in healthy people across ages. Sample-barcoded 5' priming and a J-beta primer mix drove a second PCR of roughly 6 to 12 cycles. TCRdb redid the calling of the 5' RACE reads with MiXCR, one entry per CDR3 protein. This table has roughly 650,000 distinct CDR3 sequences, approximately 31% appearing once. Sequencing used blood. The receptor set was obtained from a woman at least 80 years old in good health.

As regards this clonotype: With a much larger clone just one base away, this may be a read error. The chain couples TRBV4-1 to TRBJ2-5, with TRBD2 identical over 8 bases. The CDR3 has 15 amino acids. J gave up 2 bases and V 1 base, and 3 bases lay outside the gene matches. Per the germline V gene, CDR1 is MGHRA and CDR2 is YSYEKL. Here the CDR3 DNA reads TGCGCCAGCAGCCAAGCGGGACTAGGTCAAGAGACCCAGTACTTC. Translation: CASSQAGLGQETQYF.

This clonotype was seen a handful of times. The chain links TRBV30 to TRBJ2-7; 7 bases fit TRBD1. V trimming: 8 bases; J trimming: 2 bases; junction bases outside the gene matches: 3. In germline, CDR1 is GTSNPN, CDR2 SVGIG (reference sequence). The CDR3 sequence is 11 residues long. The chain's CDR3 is CAGGQAYEQYF. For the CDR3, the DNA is TGTGCCGGTGGACAGGCCTACGAGCAGTACTTC.

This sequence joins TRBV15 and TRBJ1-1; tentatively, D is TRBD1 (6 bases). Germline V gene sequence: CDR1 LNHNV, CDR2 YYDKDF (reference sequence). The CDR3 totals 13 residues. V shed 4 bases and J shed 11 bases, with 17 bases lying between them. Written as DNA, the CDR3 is TGTGCCACCAGCAAACCGACAGGCCCCGGGGCTTTCTTT. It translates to CATSKPTGPGAFF.

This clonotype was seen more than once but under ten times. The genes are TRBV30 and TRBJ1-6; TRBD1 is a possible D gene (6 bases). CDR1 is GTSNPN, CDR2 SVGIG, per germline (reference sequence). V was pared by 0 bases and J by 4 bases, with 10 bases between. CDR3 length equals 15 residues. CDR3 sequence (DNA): TGTGCCTGGAGTGTACAACAGGGATATAATTCACCCCTCCACTTT. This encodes CAWSVQQGYNSPLHF.

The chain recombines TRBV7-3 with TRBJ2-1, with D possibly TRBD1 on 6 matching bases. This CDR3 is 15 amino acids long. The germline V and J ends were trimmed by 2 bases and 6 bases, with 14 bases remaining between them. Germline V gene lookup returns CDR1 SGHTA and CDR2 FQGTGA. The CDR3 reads CASSLEPGEFNEQFF. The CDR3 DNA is TGTGCCAGCAGCTTAGAGCCAGGGGAATTCAATGAGCAGTTCTTC.

The CDR3 DNA reads TGTGCCAGCAGACCCGGAGGCAGCTATGGCTACACCTTC. Residues: CASRPGGSYGYTF. V gene TRBV3-1 combines with J gene TRBJ1-2, with D unclear. V gave up 6 bases and J gave up 4 bases, with 12 bases separating them. The CDR3 has 13 amino acids. The germline V gene has CDR1 LGHDT and CDR2 YNNKEL (reference sequence).

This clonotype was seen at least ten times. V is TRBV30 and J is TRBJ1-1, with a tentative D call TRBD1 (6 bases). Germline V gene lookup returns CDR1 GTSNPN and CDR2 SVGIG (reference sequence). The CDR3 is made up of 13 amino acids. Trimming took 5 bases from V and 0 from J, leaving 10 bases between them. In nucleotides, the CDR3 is TGTGCCTGGCTCTACAGGGTGAACACTGAAGCTTTCTTT. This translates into CAWLYRVNTEAFF.

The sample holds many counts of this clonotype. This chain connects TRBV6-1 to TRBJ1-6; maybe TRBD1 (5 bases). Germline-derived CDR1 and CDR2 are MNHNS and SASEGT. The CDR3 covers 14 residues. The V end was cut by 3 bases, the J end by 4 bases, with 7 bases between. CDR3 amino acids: CASSDDSYNSPLHF. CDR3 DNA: TGTGCCAGCAGTGATGACAGTTATAATTCACCCCTCCACTTT.

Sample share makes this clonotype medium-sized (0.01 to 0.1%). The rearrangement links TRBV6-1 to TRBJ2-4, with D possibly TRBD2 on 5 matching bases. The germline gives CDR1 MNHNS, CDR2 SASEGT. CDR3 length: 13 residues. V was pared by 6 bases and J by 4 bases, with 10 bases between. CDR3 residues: CASSWTEKNIQYF. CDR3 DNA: TGTGCCAGCAGCTGGACTGAGAAAAACATTCAGTACTTC.

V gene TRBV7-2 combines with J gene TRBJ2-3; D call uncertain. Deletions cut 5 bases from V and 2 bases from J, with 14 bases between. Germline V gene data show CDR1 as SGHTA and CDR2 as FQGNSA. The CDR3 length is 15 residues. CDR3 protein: CASSVFGHSTDTQYF. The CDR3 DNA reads TGTGCCAGCAGCGTATTCGGTCATTCCACAGATACGCAGTATTTT.

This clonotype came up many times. The CDR3 DNA follows: TGTGCCAGCAGCTCGGGACGGATGAAATACTACGAGCAGTACTTC. It yields the protein CASSSGRMKYYEQYF. V usage is TRBV6-2 or TRBV6-3 and J usage is TRBJ2-7; D possibly uses TRBD1 or TRBD2 (5 bases each). The V end lost 6 bases, the J end lost 3 bases, and 18 bases lay between the germline ends. CDR3 size: 15 residues. The germline CDR1 and CDR2 sequences are MNHEY and SVGEGT.

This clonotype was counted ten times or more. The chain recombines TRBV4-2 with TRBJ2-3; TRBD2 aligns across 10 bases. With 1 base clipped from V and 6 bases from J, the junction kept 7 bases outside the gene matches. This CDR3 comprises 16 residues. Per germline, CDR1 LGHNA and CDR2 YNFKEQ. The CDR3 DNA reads TGTGCCAGCAGCCAAGCTGGGACTAGCGCGACTGATACGCAGTATTTT. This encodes CASSQAGTSATDTQYF.